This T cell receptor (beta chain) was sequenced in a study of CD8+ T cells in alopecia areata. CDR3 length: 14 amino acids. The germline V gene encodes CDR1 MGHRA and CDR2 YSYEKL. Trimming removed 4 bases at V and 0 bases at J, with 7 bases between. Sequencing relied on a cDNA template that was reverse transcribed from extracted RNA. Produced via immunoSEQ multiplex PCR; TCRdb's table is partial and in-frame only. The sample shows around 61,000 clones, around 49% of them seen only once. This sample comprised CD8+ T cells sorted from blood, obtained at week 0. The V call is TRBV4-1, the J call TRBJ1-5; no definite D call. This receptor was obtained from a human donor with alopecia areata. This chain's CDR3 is CASSPLNSNQPQHF. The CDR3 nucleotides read TGCGCCAGCAGCCCCTTGAATAGCAATCAGCCCCAGCATTTT.